The table lists the clone carrying this T cell receptor beta chain with a count of one. Its antigen is unidentified. This sample was included in a study of cytomegalovirus exposure and HLA in healthy donors. Findings and limits, study-wide: A missense variant in DCLRE1C was later tied to TCR beta V- and J-gene trimming. HLA alleles showed associations with some 17,000 TCR beta sequences in a later analysis, at a 0.05 false discovery rate. Only CMV serostatus was available as immune exposure information.

The V gene's germline CDR1 is SGDLS and CDR2 YYNGEE. CDR3 size: 12 residues. V was shortened by 3 bases and J by 5 bases, with 8 bases between the two germline ends. This PCR relied on a set of 60 Vbeta primers and 13 Jbeta primers. Assay used: immunoSEQ multiplex PCR; TCRdb lists only in-frame clones, some missing. The table has about 160,000 clones, over 75% seen once. The V call is TRBV9, the J call TRBJ1-2; D remains ambiguous. The sequence was collected from a young woman in good health and CMV-seronegative. The sequenced sample was PBMCs. CDR3 sequence reads: CASSGAFYGYTF. The CDR3 DNA is TGTGCCAGCAGCGGGGCATTTTATGGCTACACCTTC.